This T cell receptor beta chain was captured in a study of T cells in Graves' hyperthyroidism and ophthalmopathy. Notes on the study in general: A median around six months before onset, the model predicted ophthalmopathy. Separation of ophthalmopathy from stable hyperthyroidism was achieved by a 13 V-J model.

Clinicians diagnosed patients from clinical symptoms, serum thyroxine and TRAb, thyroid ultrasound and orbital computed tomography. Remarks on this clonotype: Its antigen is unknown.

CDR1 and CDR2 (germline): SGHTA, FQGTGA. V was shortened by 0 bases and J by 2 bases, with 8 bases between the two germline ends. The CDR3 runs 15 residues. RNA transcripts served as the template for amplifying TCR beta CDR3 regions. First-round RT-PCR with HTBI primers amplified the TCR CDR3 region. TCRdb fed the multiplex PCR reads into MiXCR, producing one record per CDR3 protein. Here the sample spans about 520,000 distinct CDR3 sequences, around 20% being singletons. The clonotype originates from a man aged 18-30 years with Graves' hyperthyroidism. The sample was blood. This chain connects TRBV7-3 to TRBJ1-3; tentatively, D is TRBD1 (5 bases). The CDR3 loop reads CASSLTSGTGNTIYF. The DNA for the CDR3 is TGTGCCAGCAGCTTAACTTCAGGGACTGGAAACACCATATATTTT.